This T cell receptor beta chain was captured in a study of identical twins. Trimming cost V 2 bases and J 1 base, with 7 bases left between them. The CDR3 contains 15 residues. CDR1 is SGHRS, CDR2 YFSETQ, per germline. The authors used template switching to add a universal primer site and gave cDNA unique molecular identifiers. TCRdb recomputed calls from the 5' RACE reads with MiXCR, one row per CDR3 protein. Altogether hundreds of thousands of distinct CDR3 sequences are present, roughly 7% being singletons, with the ten largest covering roughly 3.4%. This clonotype was seen many times. Its antigen is still unknown. Study-wide findings and caveats: Recombination models fit unrelated individuals' TCR alpha sharing but underestimated twins'. Zero-insertion results could be subject to partial confounding by invariant MAIT and iNKT cells. With beta out-of-frame sequences, excess sharing by twins was weaker.

These data also featured in a second study, about yellow fever vaccine responses in identical twins.

The chain links TRBV5-1 to TRBJ2-6; no clear D gene. The clonotype was recovered from a woman under 30 in good health. The sequenced sample consisted of memory (CD45RO+) T cells sorted from blood. The CDR3 sequence is CASSFQLSGANVLTF. CDR3 DNA sequence: TGCGCCAGCAGCTTCCAGTTATCTGGGGCCAACGTCCTGACTTTC.